This T cell receptor (beta chain) was documented in a study of shared clonotypes between healthy human individuals. Germline V gene sequence: CDR1 SGHDN, CDR2 FVKESK. With 3 bases removed from V and 6 bases from J, the gap between germline ends came to 17 bases. This CDR3 is 15 amino acids long. Findings and caveats of the study: Four donors showed sharing of around 5% of naive CD4 clonotypes. Naive subsets usually exceeded memory subsets in estimated richness.

CD45RO-negative CD8 cells positively selected for CCR7 made up the naive population, which excluded terminally differentiated effector memory CD45RA+ cells. Per the original methods: ImmunoSEQ sequences covered only the junction and lacked quality scores; filtering therefore differed. The repertoire was sequenced with immunoSEQ multiplex PCR; TCRdb's copy has only in-frame clones and lacks some. Clonal size and the V and J genes are those of that table, whereas D and trimming came from the DNA. The table has millions of clones, about 95% seen once. Points on this clone: Its antigen is as yet unknown.

The receptor was derived from a man between 18 and 29 years old in good health. V is TRBV14 and J is TRBJ1-1; D ambiguous. The sequenced sample consisted of naive CD8+ T cells sorted from blood. CDR3 bases: TGTGCCAGCAGCCATTGGACGGGCATGATCCCTGAAGCTTTCTTT. Its protein product is CASSHWTGMIPEAFF.